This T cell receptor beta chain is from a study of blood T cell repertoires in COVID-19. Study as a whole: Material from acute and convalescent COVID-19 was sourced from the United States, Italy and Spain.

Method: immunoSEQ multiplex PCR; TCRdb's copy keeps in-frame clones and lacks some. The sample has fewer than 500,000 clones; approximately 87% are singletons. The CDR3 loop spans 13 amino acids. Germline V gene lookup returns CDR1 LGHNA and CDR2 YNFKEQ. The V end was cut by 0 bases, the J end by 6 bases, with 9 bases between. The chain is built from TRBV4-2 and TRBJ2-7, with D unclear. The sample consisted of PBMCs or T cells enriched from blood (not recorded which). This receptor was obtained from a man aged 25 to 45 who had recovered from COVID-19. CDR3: CASSQDQQFEQYF. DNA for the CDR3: TGTGCCAGCAGCCAAGATCAACAGTTCGAGCAGTACTTC.